The 14 T cell receptor beta chains listed next were all sequenced from one sample in a study of blood T cell repertoires in COVID-19. Using immunoSEQ multiplex PCR, the repertoire was profiled, and TCRdb retains in-frame clones only, with some absent. The repertoire consists of fewer than 50,000 clones, with more than 65% occurring once and the leading ten covering around 15%. The sample taken for sequencing was peripheral blood. Source of these receptors: a human donor in a cohort sampled during active COVID-19.

The J gene is TRBJ2-6, the V gene TRBV19; 7 nucleotides match TRBD2. Germline assignment: CDR1 LNHDA and CDR2 SQIVND (reference sequence). V shed 5 bases and J 2 bases; nucleotides not matched to a gene: 21. This CDR3 has 21 amino acids. CDR3 nucleotide sequence: TGTGCCAGTAGTTTCGAGACGTCTCTTAGTTTGGGGGGGACTGGGGCCAACGTCCTGACTTTC. It specifies CASSFETSLSLGGTGANVLTF.

J is TRBJ2-7 and V is TRBV27; D is possibly TRBD2 (5 bases). In germline, CDR1 is MNHEY, CDR2 SMNVEV (reference sequence). The CDR3 sequence is 14 residues long. V shed 7 bases and J shed 0 bases, with 13 bases lying between them. CDR3 DNA sequence: TGTGCCAGCAAAAGGTCGGAGGACTCCTACGAGCAGTACTTC. Its protein is CASKRSEDSYEQYF.

This clone was counted a single time. V gene TRBV11-2 combines with J gene TRBJ2-3, with 12 bases that match TRBD2. Germline V gene lookup returns CDR1 SGHAT and CDR2 FQNNGV. The CDR3 totals 16 residues. J was trimmed by 4 bases and V by 3 bases; bases with no gene match: 5. CDR3 loop: CASSFRLAGASDTQYF. The CDR3, as DNA: TGTGCCAGCAGCTTCCGACTAGCGGGAGCGTCAGATACGCAGTATTTT.

The chain links TRBV5-1 to TRBJ1-5, with TRBD1 matching over 8 bases. The CDR3 is made up of 15 amino acids. Trimming cost V 4 bases and J 4 bases; bases outside gene matches: 7. CDR1 SGHRS and CDR2 YFSETQ come from the germline V gene. CDR3 loop: CASSPGQGGNQPQHF. CDR3 DNA sequence: TGCGCCAGCAGCCCAGGACAGGGTGGAAATCAGCCCCAGCATTTT.

This clone was detected once. The chain joins TRBV18 to TRBJ2-1, with TRBD1 matching over 10 bases. The trim removed 0 bases at V and 5 bases at J, leaving 1 base unmatched. The CDR3 is 15 residues long. In germline, CDR1 is KGHSH, CDR2 LQKENI. The DNA for the CDR3 is TGTGCCAGCTCACCACCCGGACAGGGGGACAATGAGCAGTTCTTC. Translation: CASSPPGQGDNEQFF.

The gene calls are TRBV6-6 and TRBJ2-3; D perhaps matches TRBD1 (7 bases). V was trimmed by 7 bases and J by 4 bases, leaving 12 bases between them. This CDR3 has 13 amino acids. Germline V lookup: CDR1 MNHNY, CDR2 SVGAGI (reference sequence). The CDR3 protein is CASMQGEADTQYF. In DNA, the CDR3 is TGTGCCAGCATGCAGGGGGAGGCAGATACGCAGTATTTT.

The chain joins TRBV2 to TRBJ2-3; possible D gene TRBD2, 5 bases. The length of the CDR3 is 14 residues. Trimming shortened V by 4 bases and J by 8 bases, and 16 bases separated the two germline ends. In germline, CDR1 is SNHLY, CDR2 FYNNEI. The CDR3 loop reads CASSGMGSDRTQYF. In DNA form, the CDR3 reads TGTGCCAGCAGTGGAATGGGGAGCGATCGTACGCAGTATTTT.

The chain is built from TRBV6-5 and TRBJ2-1; 8 positions match TRBD1. The trim removed 6 bases at V and 9 bases at J, leaving 13 bases unmatched. This CDR3 has 15 amino acids. CDR1 is MNHEY and CDR2 is SVGAGI in the germline V gene. CDR3 nucleotide sequence: TGTGCCAGCAGCAGGGGAACAGGGGGAAGGGGTGAGCAGTTCTTC. This gives the protein CASSRGTGGRGEQFF.

CDR3 sequence: CASRQGASYGYTF. CDR3 DNA sequence: TGTGCCAGCAGACAGGGGGCGAGCTATGGCTACACCTTC. The chain links TRBV27 to TRBJ1-2; TRBD1 matches 9 bases. Germline CDR1 and CDR2: MNHEY and SMNVEV (reference sequence). Trimming took 6 bases from V and 4 from J; bases not matched to a gene: 3. The CDR3 runs to 13 residues.

The chain recombines TRBV4-3 with TRBJ1-1, with 9 bases aligning to TRBD1. Germline trimming cut 4 bases from V and 3 bases from J; bases unmatched to any gene: 6. Germline CDR1 reads LGHNA; CDR2 reads YSLEER. CDR3 length: 15 residues. Here the CDR3 reads CASSRRDRVDTEAFF. The CDR3 DNA sequence: TGCGCCAGCAGCCGAAGGGACAGGGTTGACACTGAAGCTTTCTTT.

The chain combines TRBV27 with TRBJ1-5; no clear D gene. Trimming removed 5 bases at V and 0 bases at J, with 8 bases between. The CDR3 totals 14 residues. Per germline, CDR1 MNHEY and CDR2 SMNVEV (reference sequence). In DNA form, the CDR3 reads TGTGCCAGCAGTATACAGAATAGCAATCAGCCCCAGCATTTT. It yields the protein CASSIQNSNQPQHF.

This clone was detected a few times. The chain joins TRBV21-1 to TRBJ2-5; the D segment call TRBD2 is taken from the table without a DNA check. TRBV21-1 is a listed pseudogene. CDR3 length: 16 amino acids. The CDR3 nucleotides are TGTGCCAGCAGCAAAGCCAGGGAGGGCAGCCAAGAGACCCAGTACTTC. This gives the protein CASSKAREGSQETQYF.

The chain carries TRBV11-3 and TRBJ2-5, with 9 bases fitting TRBD2. The CDR3 has 13 residues. V was clipped by 2 bases and J by 14 bases; unmatched bases: 9. From germline, CDR1 is SGHNT and CDR2 YENEEA. The DNA for the CDR3 is TGTGCCAGCAGCTTAAGGCGACTAGCGGATCCTTACTTC. Protein product: CASSLRRLADPYF.

The chain has TRBV5-1 and TRBJ2-2; D gene unclear. The CDR3 is 15 amino acids. With 3 bases removed from V and 3 bases from J, the gap between germline ends came to 12 bases. Germline V gene sequence: CDR1 SGHRS, CDR2 YFSETQ. CDR3 region: CASSSSWSDTGELFF. In DNA, the CDR3 is TGCGCCAGCAGCTCCAGCTGGAGTGACACCGGGGAGCTGTTTTTT. The full variable domain, in which reference TRBV5-1 and TRBJ2-2 provide the parts outside the CDR3, is KAGVTQTPRYLIKTRGQQVTLSCSPISGHRSVSWYQQTPGQGLQFLFEYFSETQRNKGNFPGRFSGRQFSNSRSEMNVSTLELGDSALYLCASSSSWSDTGELFFGEGSRLTVL.